This TCR beta chain was profiled in a study of cytomegalovirus exposure and HLA in healthy donors. Broader study findings: Reportedly, diagnosis of cytomegalovirus status by the classifier showed high specificity and sensitivity. Productive rates of about 87% or about 30% were seen for most TCR beta V segments in an earlier analysis. No immune exposure information besides CMV serostatus was available. With DRB1 most and HLA-C fewest, TCR association rates differed between HLA loci in a later analysis.

Vbeta (60) and Jbeta (13) primers were used in the PCR. The repertoire was sequenced with immunoSEQ multiplex PCR; TCRdb's copy has only in-frame clones and lacks some. Among some 140,000 clones, 73% were seen once, and the ten largest hold over 1%. Germline V gene lookup returns CDR1 LNHDA and CDR2 SQIVND (reference sequence). The CDR3 is 15 amino acids. The V gene lost 7 bases and the J gene lost 0 bases, with 12 bases spanning the gap. On this clone itself: Its antigen is undetermined.

This receptor was taken from a middle-aged woman in good health and CMV-seronegative. The chain carries TRBV19 and TRBJ2-2; D is unclear. Input material: PBMCs. CDR3 amino acids: CASMGWASNTGELFF. The CDR3, as DNA: TGTGCCAGTATGGGTTGGGCGTCGAACACCGGGGAGCTGTTTTTT.